This T cell receptor (beta chain) was captured in a study of T cell changes during pregnancy in multiple sclerosis (dated 2019 in TCRdb). Background for the entire study: The study looked at changes in the T cell repertoire across pregnancy in women with multiple sclerosis.

Receptor amplification or capture employed the immunoSEQ multiplex PCR assay. Sourced from immuneACCESS, this table was stored by TCRdb with only in-frame sequences that have V and J called. A share of the clones is absent; for the studies checked, an unresolved V gene accounts for under half, and the remainder has no known explanation. The sample profile shows roughly 100,000 clones; roughly 89% of them were found once. Around 1.6% of the sample comes from the top ten. Regarding this clone: Its target antigen remains unknown. Per-base quality was not reported, and no clone a single base away is much larger than it.

The CDR3 spans 18 residues, from the cysteine through the phenylalanine. The entry retains the CDR3 DNA only, 54 bases that are in frame from base 1. The germline V gene yields SGHTA for CDR1 and FQGNSA for CDR2. Relative to germline, V is missing 5 bases and J is missing 2 bases, with 16 bases of the junction outside any gene match. This receptor was identified in a female donor with multiple sclerosis, enrolled in a pregnancy study. The V and J segments used are TRBV7-2 and TRBJ2-5, with 8 bases aligning to TRBD2. The sample in question was peripheral blood, obtained before pregnancy. The DNA sequence is as follows: TGTGCCAGCAGCCCCGTCCTCGGCGGGAGGCCCTTGCAAGAGACCCAGTACTTC. The resulting protein is CASSPVLGGRPLQETQYF.